This passage covers 6 T cell receptor beta chains from one sample sequenced in a study of cytotoxic CD8 clonotypes in ibrutinib-treated CLL. Sequencing was performed with immunoSEQ multiplex PCR; in TCRdb, only in-frame clones are kept and a portion is missing. The repertoire holds approximately 200,000 clones, with approximately 68% as singletons. Here the sequenced sample was PBMCs, taken after 24 months of ibrutinib treatment. The receptors originated from a human donor with chronic lymphocytic leukemia.

The chain has TRBV28 and TRBJ1-4; D gene unclear. The CDR3 loop spans 12 amino acids. V dropped 2 bases and J dropped 8 bases, with 6 bases sitting between them. CDR1 and CDR2 from the germline V gene are MDHEN and SYDVKM. CDR3 in amino acids: CASSLREEKLFF. For the CDR3, the DNA is TGTGCCAGCAGTTTAAGGGAAGAAAAACTGTTTTTT.

The chain links TRBV9 to TRBJ1-3; tentatively, D is TRBD1 (6 bases). The CDR3 contains 14 residues. V lost 4 bases, J lost 0 bases, and 8 bases lay in between. CDR1 is SGDLS and CDR2 is YYNGEE in the germline V gene. The CDR3 reads CASSNRDSGNTIYF. The DNA of the CDR3 is TGTGCCAGCAGCAACAGGGACTCTGGAAACACCATATATTTT.

The chain links TRBV28 to TRBJ2-1, with 8 bases lining up with TRBD2. The CDR3 covers 15 residues. V dropped 3 bases and J dropped 6; count of bases not matched to a gene: 7. The germline gives CDR1 MDHEN, CDR2 SYDVKM. CDR3: CASSFAGRALNEQFF. Here the CDR3 DNA reads TGTGCCAGCAGTTTTGCCGGGAGGGCCCTCAATGAGCAGTTCTTC.

The genes are TRBV2 and TRBJ1-3; no clear D gene. From germline, CDR1 is SNHLY and CDR2 FYNNEI. Trimming stripped 6 bases from V and 3 bases from J, with 6 bases between. The CDR3 has 12 amino acids. The CDR3 loop is CASRDNGNTIYF. CDR3 DNA: TGTGCCAGCAGAGATAATGGAAACACCATATATTTT.

A few counts support this clone. The chain combines TRBV18 with TRBJ2-3; D gene unclear. Trimming pared 3 bases from V and 7 bases from J, leaving 11 bases between. Germline V gene lookup returns CDR1 KGHSH and CDR2 LQKENI. The CDR3 extends over 13 amino acids. The CDR3 sequence: CASSPPLGNTQYF. The CDR3 DNA is TGTGCCAGCTCACCTCCATTGGGGAATACGCAGTATTTT.

The rearrangement links TRBV6-5 to TRBJ1-5, with 8 nucleotides matching TRBD1. Germline loops: CDR1 MNHEY, CDR2 SVGAGI. The CDR3 runs to 15 residues. J gave up 7 bases and V 2 bases, and 7 bases lay outside the gene matches. The CDR3 DNA reads as TGTGCCAGCAGTTACGGGACAGGCAATTCGCAGCCCCAGCATTTT. As protein: CASSYGTGNSQPQHF.